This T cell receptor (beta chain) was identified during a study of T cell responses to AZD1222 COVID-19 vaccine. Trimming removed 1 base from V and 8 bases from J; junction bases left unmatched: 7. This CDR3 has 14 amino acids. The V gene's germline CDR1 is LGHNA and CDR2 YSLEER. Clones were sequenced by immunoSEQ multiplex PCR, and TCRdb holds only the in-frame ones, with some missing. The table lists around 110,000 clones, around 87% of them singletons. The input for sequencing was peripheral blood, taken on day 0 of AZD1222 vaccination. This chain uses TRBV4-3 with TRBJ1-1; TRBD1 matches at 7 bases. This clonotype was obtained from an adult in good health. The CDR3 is CASSQGTGQEEAFF. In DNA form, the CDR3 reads TGCGCCAGCAGCCAAGGCACTGGACAGGAAGAAGCTTTCTTT.